The clone carrying this TCR beta chain was recorded a few times. Recruits, aged roughly 18 to 90 years, lived in 24 US areas. Clinical histories supplied by participants themselves formed the basis of cohort assignment. All recovered Cohort 3 donors got two negative PCRs, got clearance, or saw symptom resolution. These data originate in a study of blood T cell repertoires in COVID-19. Study information: There were acute and convalescent COVID-19 samples, and they came from the United States, Italy and Spain.

Only in-frame clones appear in the TCRdb table, and some are missing; sequencing was by immunoSEQ multiplex PCR. The data contain about 400,000 clones, about 90% of them seen just once; the ten biggest clones take up 1.7%. The CDR3 runs 15 residues. Germline CDR1 is SGHDN and CDR2 is FVKESK. The V end lost 0 bases, the J end lost 0 bases, and 6 bases lay between the germline ends. The TCR was taken from a woman aged 25-40 years who had recovered from COVID-19. Sequenced sample: PBMCs or T cells enriched from blood (not recorded which). The J gene is TRBJ1-3, the V gene TRBV14; D ambiguous. The CDR3 nucleotides read TGTGCCAGCAGCCAAGAGACTTTCTCTGGAAACACCATATATTTT. As protein: CASSQETFSGNTIYF.